The 20 T cell receptor beta chains presented below share a single source sample, sequenced in a study of radiation and T cells in renal cell carcinoma. Stated time point: blood 4 weeks post-SBRT, at nephrectomy. The treatment was: 15 Gy SBRT to primary tumor, nephrectomy 4 weeks later. Assay used: immunoSEQ multiplex PCR; TCRdb lists only in-frame clones, some missing. The repertoire consists of just over 95,000 clones, with more than 65% occurring once and the leading ten covering approximately 7.8%. Sample: blood, taken from a patient whose treatment included radiotherapy and nephrectomy. The source is a man in his 60s with renal cell carcinoma.

This clone was found a few times. The chain combines TRBV18 with TRBJ1-1; TRBD1 is a possible D gene (5 bases). Trimming took off 4 bases at V and 5 bases at J, with 11 bases between the two ends. Germline V gene sequence: CDR1 KGHSH, CDR2 LQKENI. This CDR3 has 13 amino acids. Written as DNA, the CDR3 is TGTGCCAGCTCACAGGGGCTACGAACTGAAGCTTTCTTT. Translation: CASSQGLRTEAFF.

The chain carries TRBV19 and TRBJ1-1, with 7 nucleotides matching TRBD1. The germline V gene encodes CDR1 LNHDA and CDR2 SQIVND (reference sequence). The CDR3 sequence is 11 residues long. The V segment lost 7 bases and the J segment 8 bases; nucleotides outside the gene matches: 4. The CDR3 sequence is CASIDRVEAFF. Written as DNA, the CDR3 is TGTGCCAGTATTGACAGGGTGGAAGCTTTCTTT.

The rearrangement joins TRBV16 to TRBJ1-1; D unresolved. From germline, CDR1 is KGHSY and CDR2 FQNENV. The CDR3 runs 14 residues. The V end lost 7 bases, the J end lost 1 base, and 13 bases lay between the germline ends. The CDR3 coding sequence is TGTGCCAGCACCCACCCAATGGCGAACACTGAAGCTTTCTTT. Protein sequence: CASTHPMANTEAFF. The whole variable domain, filled in from reference TRBV16 and TRBJ1-1, reads GEEVAQTPKHLVRGEGQKAKLYCAPIKGHSYVFWYQQVLKNEFKFLISFQNENVFDETGMPKERFSAKCLPNSPCSLEIQATKLEDSAVYFCASTHPMANTEAFFGQGTRLTVV.

The chain links TRBV10-1 to TRBJ2-3; D uncertain. V lost 0 bases, J lost 0 bases, and 4 bases lay in between. CDR3 length: 14 residues. CDR1 and CDR2 (germline): WNHNN, SYGVQD (reference sequence). CDR3 sequence reads: CASSESWSTDTQYF. CDR3 sequence (DNA): TGCGCCAGCAGTGAGTCATGGAGCACAGATACGCAGTATTTT.

V is TRBV2 and J is TRBJ1-5; D remains ambiguous. The germline CDR1 and CDR2 sequences are SNHLY and FYNNEI. Between the trimmed V and J ends, which lost 2 bases and 4 bases, there was a span of 9 bases. This CDR3 comprises 14 residues. CDR3 DNA: TGTGCCAGCAGTGAATGGGGAGGGAATCAGCCCCAGCATTTT. Its protein is CASSEWGGNQPQHF.

This chain joins TRBV15 and TRBJ2-2; 11 nucleotides align to TRBD2. Trimming at V came to 5 bases and at J to 5 bases, leaving 7 bases not matched to a gene. CDR1 and CDR2 (germline): LNHNV, YYDKDF (reference sequence). This CDR3 contains 16 residues. The CDR3 sequence: CATSALAGERTGELFF. In nucleotides, the CDR3 is TGTGCCACCAGCGCACTAGCGGGAGAACGGACCGGGGAGCTGTTTTTT.

This clone was observed a single time. V gene TRBV29-1 combines with J gene TRBJ1-2, with 11 bases that match TRBD1. V lost 3 bases, J lost 8 bases, and 8 bases stayed unmatched. Germline-derived CDR1 and CDR2 are SQVTM and ANQGSEA. The CDR3 runs to 14 residues. The CDR3 sequence: CSVDGQGAVRGYTF. In DNA, the CDR3 is TGCAGCGTTGACGGACAGGGGGCGGTGCGAGGCTACACCTTC.

This rearrangement joins TRBV9 to TRBJ2-5; 8 bases fit TRBD2. The CDR3 is 16 amino acids. Losses at the gene ends were 4 bases for V and 2 bases for J; bases not matched to a gene: 10. Germline CDR1 and CDR2: SGDLS and YYNGEE. The CDR3 here is CASSPSGRAGQETQYF. CDR3 bases: TGTGCCAGCAGCCCGTCCGGGAGGGCCGGGCAAGAGACCCAGTACTTC.

V usage is TRBV6-1 and J usage is TRBJ2-3; 9 nucleotides align to TRBD2. V trimming: 3 bases; J trimming: 4 bases; junction bases outside the gene matches: 8. The CDR3 has 16 residues. Germline V CDR1 and CDR2: MNHNS, SASEGT. The CDR3 DNA reads TGTGCCAGCAGTGATATTGGCGGGAGGGTCTCAGATACGCAGTATTTT. Its translation is CASSDIGGRVSDTQYF.

This rearrangement joins TRBV28 to TRBJ2-5, with D uncertain. The CDR3 extends over 14 amino acids. V lost 5 bases, J lost 4 bases, and 14 bases lay in between. CDR1 and CDR2 from the germline V gene are MDHEN and SYDVKM. The CDR3 loop is CASSPLVAGETQYF. The CDR3 region has the DNA TGTGCCAGCAGTCCGCTGGTGGCCGGAGAGACCCAGTACTTC.

The CDR3 here is CASRAGTSAYNEQFF. The CDR3 DNA reads as TGTGCCAGTAGGGCGGGGACTAGTGCCTACAATGAGCAGTTCTTC. The chain joins TRBV19 to TRBJ2-1, with 8 bases matching TRBD2. CDR1 and CDR2 (germline): LNHDA, SQIVND (reference sequence). Trimming at V came to 6 bases and at J to 2 bases, leaving 6 bases not matched to a gene. There are 15 residues in the CDR3. The full variable domain, completed using reference TRBV19 and TRBJ2-1, is DGGITQSPKYLFRKEGQNVTLSCEQNLNHDAMYWYRQDPGQGLRLIYYSQIVNDFQKGDIAEGYSVSREKKESFPLTVTSAQKNPTAFYLCASRAGTSAYNEQFFGPGTRLTVL.

The chain recombines TRBV27 with TRBJ2-7, with 7 bases identical to TRBD2. J lost 2 bases, V lost 3 bases, and 7 bases had no gene match. There are 15 residues in the CDR3. In germline, CDR1 is MNHEY, CDR2 SMNVEV (reference sequence). The CDR3 protein is CASSFQRDNPYEQYF. DNA for the CDR3: TGTGCCAGCAGTTTCCAGCGGGATAACCCCTACGAGCAGTACTTC.

This chain joins TRBV4-2 and TRBJ1-4; D uncertain. Trimming removed 0 bases from V and 8 bases from J, with 10 bases in between. The CDR3 is 14 residues long. Germline V gene lookup returns CDR1 LGHNA and CDR2 YNFKEQ. The CDR3 sequence: CASSQEGPREKLFF. CDR3 bases: TGTGCCAGCAGCCAAGAAGGGCCCAGGGAAAAACTGTTTTTT.

The rearrangement links TRBV7-8 to TRBJ2-2; D may be TRBD2 (6 bases). There are 17 residues in the CDR3. The V gene lost 0 bases and the J gene lost 7 bases, with 18 bases spanning the gap. Germline V gives CDR1 SGHVS, CDR2 FQNEAQ. The CDR3 nucleotides are TGTGCCAGCAGCTTAGCGAGGGTCGTTTTGGAGGGCGGGGAGCTGTTTTTT. Amino acids: CASSLARVVLEGGELFF.

The chain couples TRBV6-5 to TRBJ2-2, with D possibly TRBD2 on 6 matching bases. V was trimmed by 7 bases and J by 9 bases, leaving 15 bases between them. Germline lookup yields CDR1 MNHEY and CDR2 SVGAGI. This CDR3 comprises 13 residues. The CDR3 DNA follows: TGTGCCAGCACGCGGGACCCCAGGAGGGAGCTGTTTTTT. It is translated as CASTRDPRRELFF.

This clone was counted once. The gene calls are TRBV10-2 and TRBJ2-5, with D perhaps being TRBD1 or TRBD2 (5 bases each). This CDR3 has 14 amino acids. The ends were cut back, 7 bases at V and 5 bases at J, with 17 bases in the middle. Germline CDR1 and CDR2: WSHSY and SAAADI. In DNA, the CDR3 is TGCGCCAGCACGTCGACTGGGACGGGGGAGACCCAGTACTTC. Its translation is CASTSTGTGETQYF.

The rearrangement joins TRBV30 to TRBJ2-2; no reliable D call. V dropped 2 bases and J dropped 1 base, with 8 bases sitting between them. This CDR3 spans 14 amino acids. The germline V gene has CDR1 GTSNPN and CDR2 SVGIG (reference sequence). In DNA form, the CDR3 reads TGTGCCTGGAGTACCATATTGAACACCGGGGAGCTGTTTTTT. Encoded protein: CAWSTILNTGELFF.

The CDR3 sequence: CAWSLGAFYGYTF. The CDR3 DNA reads as TGTGCCTGGAGCTTAGGGGCTTTCTATGGCTACACCTTC. This chain links TRBV30 with TRBJ1-2; a possible D gene is TRBD1 (5 bases). This CDR3 region has 13 residues. Trimming took off 3 bases at V and 4 bases at J, with 12 bases between the two ends. CDR1 is GTSNPN, CDR2 SVGIG, per germline (reference sequence).

V and J are TRBV19 and TRBJ2-7; the D call may be TRBD1 or TRBD2 (6 bases each). The CDR3 is 14 residues long. Between the trimmed V and J ends, which lost 4 bases and 6 bases, there was a span of 16 bases. The germline gives CDR1 LNHDA, CDR2 SQIVND (reference sequence). CDR3 nucleotides: TGTGCCAGTAGTACAGTAATCGGGGGCGGCGAGCAGTACTTC. This gives the protein CASSTVIGGGEQYF.

V usage is TRBV21-1 and J usage is TRBJ1-5. TRBV21-1 is recorded as a pseudogene. The CDR3 runs 15 residues. CDR3 sequence (DNA): TGTGCCAGCAGCAAATGTTACCCCGAAAATCAGCCCCAGCATTTT. Its translation: CASSKCYPENQPQHF.